This T cell receptor beta chain originates from a study of blood T cell repertoires in COVID-19. Study background: Samples of COVID-19 (acute and convalescent) were obtained from the United States, Italy and Spain.

The authors' processing: For nucleated cells, counts were estimated from reference gene primer amplification. The table came from immunoSEQ multiplex PCR; TCRdb's copy has only in-frame clones and leaves some out. From that table come the V and J calls and clone size; the DNA was used to work out D and trimming. Of tens of thousands of clones listed, just over 85% are singletons. The CDR3 is 14 residues long. Germline values: CDR1 KGHSH, CDR2 LQKENI. Trimming removed 2 bases from V and 2 bases from J, with 9 bases in between. Material for sequencing was peripheral blood. This receptor was taken from a man aged 25 to 40 with acute or convalescent COVID-19. V usage is TRBV18 and J usage is TRBJ1-2; D is undetermined. CDR3: CASSPGGGNYGYTF. In DNA, the CDR3 is TGTGCCAGCTCACCAGGCGGAGGGAACTATGGCTACACCTTC.